The 2 T cell receptor beta chains listed next were all sequenced from one sample in a study of Ad26.COV2.S vaccination and SARS-CoV-2 variants. Treatment meaning: over 15 received Ad26.COV2.S at low or high dose, single or two shots; 5 received placebo; per-sample allocation not given. Collection of samples fell on day 63 after the first vaccine or placebo injection. Some clones are missing from TCRdb's copy, which holds only in-frame ones; the method was immunoSEQ multiplex PCR. The profile shows more than 300,000 clones, roughly 84% of them singletons. This sample comprised peripheral blood, obtained in a trial of Ad26.COV2.S vaccine versus placebo. These receptors were obtained from a person aged 18-65 years who received the Ad26.COV2.S COVID-19 vaccine or a placebo.

The gene calls are TRBV6-5 and TRBJ2-7, with 9 bases aligning to TRBD1. V shed 2 bases, J shed 1 base, and the junction held 3 bases outside the gene matches. CDR1 is MNHEY, CDR2 SVGAGI, per germline. The CDR3 totals 15 residues. CDR3 sequence reads: CASSYGDRGSYEQYF. The CDR3, as DNA: TGTGCCAGCAGTTACGGAGACAGGGGGTCCTACGAGCAGTACTTC.

The chain employs TRBV7-2 and TRBJ2-1; tentative D call: TRBD1 (5 bases). Looked up from germline, CDR1 is SGHTA and CDR2 is FQGNSA. Deletions cut 5 bases from V and 7 bases from J, with 24 bases between. There are 17 residues in the CDR3. In DNA, the CDR3 is TGTGCCAGCAGCACGCCGACTGGGGCATTTGTGAGAAATGAGCAGTTCTTC. Translated: CASSTPTGAFVRNEQFF.